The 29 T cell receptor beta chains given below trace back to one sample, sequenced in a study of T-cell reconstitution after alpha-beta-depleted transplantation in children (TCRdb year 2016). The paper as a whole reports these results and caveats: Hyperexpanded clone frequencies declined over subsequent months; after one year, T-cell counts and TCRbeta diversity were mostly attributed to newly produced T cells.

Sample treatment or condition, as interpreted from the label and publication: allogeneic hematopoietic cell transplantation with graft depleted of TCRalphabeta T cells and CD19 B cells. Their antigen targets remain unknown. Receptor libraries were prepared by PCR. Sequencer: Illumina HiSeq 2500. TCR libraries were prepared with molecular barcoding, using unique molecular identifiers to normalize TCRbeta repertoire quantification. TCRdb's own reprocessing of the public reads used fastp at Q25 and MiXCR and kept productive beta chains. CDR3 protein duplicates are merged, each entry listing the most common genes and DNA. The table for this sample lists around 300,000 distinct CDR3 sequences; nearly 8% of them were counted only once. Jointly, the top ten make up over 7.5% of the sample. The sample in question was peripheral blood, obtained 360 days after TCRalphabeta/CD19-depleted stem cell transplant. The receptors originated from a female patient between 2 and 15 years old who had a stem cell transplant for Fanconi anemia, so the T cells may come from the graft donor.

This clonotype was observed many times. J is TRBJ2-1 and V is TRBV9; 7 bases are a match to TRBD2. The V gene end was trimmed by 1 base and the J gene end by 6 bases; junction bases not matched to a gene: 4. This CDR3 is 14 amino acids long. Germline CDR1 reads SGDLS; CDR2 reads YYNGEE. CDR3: CASSVRGRANEQFF. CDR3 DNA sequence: TGTGCCAGCAGCGTACGAGGGAGGGCCAATGAGCAGTTCTTC.

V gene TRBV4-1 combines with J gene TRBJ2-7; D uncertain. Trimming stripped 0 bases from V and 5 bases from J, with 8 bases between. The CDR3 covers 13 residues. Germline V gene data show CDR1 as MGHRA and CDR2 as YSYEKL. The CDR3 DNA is TGCGCCAGCAGCCAAGAGCCGACGGACGAGCAGTACTTC. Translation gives CASSQEPTDEQYF.

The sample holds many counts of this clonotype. CDR3 DNA: TGCGCCAGCAGCCAAGACCGCAGGGGTGATTCACCCCTCCACTTT. Translation gives CASSQDRRGDSPLHF. J is TRBJ1-6 and V is TRBV4-3; maybe TRBD1 (6 bases). V lost 0 bases and J 8 bases, leaving 11 bases between the germline ends. Germline CDR1 and CDR2: LGHNA and YSLEER. CDR3 length: 15 amino acids.

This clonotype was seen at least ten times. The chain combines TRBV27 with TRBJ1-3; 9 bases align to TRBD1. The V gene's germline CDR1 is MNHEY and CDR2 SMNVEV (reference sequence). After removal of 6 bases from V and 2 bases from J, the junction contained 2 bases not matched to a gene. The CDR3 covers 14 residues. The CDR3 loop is CASRRTGAGNTIYF. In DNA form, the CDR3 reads TGTGCCAGCAGGAGGACAGGGGCTGGAAACACCATATATTTT.

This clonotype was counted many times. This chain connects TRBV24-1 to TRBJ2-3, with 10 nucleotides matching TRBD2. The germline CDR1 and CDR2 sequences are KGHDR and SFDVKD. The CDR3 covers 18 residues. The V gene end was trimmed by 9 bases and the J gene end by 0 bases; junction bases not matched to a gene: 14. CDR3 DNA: TGTGCCACCGCAGGACCTAGCGGGGGAGCTCCTAGCACAGATACGCAGTATTTT. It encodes CATAGPSGGAPSTDTQYF.

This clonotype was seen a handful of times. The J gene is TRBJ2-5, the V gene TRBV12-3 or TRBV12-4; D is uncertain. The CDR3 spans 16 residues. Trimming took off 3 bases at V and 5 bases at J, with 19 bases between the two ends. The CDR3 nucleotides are TGTGCCAGCAGTTTGTTGCTGACACCCCTCCGGGAGACCCAGTACTTC. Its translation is CASSLLLTPLRETQYF.

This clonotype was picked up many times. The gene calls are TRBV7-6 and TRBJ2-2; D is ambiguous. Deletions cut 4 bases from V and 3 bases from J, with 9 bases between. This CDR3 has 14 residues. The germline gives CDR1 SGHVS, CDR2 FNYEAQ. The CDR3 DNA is TGTGCCAGCAGCTCTACCCCACACACCGGGGAGCTGTTTTTT. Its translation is CASSSTPHTGELFF.

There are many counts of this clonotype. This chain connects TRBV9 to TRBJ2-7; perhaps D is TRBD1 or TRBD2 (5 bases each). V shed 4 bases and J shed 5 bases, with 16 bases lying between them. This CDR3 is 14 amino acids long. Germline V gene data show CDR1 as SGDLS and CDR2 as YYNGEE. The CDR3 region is CASSPSVGVHEQYF. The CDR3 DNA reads TGTGCCAGCAGCCCCTCTGTGGGGGTCCACGAGCAGTACTTC.

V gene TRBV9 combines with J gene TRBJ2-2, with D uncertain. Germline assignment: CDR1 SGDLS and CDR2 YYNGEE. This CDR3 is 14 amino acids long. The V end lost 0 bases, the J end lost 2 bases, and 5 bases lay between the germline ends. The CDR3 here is CASSVDLNTGELFF. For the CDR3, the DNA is TGTGCCAGCAGCGTAGACCTTAACACCGGGGAGCTGTTTTTT.

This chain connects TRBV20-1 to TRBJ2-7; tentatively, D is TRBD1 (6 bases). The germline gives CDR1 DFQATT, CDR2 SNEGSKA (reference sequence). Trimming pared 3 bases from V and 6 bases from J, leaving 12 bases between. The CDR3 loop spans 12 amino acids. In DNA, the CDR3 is TGCAGTGCTAGTGTCCCACAGGGCGAGCAGTACGTC. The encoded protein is CSASVPQGEQYV.

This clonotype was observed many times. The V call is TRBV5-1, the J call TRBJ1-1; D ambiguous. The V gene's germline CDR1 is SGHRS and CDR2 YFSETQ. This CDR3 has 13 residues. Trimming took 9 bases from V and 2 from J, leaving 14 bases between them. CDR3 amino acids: CATSIQENTEAFF. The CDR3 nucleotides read TGCGCCACCTCAATTCAGGAAAACACTGAAGCTTTCTTT.

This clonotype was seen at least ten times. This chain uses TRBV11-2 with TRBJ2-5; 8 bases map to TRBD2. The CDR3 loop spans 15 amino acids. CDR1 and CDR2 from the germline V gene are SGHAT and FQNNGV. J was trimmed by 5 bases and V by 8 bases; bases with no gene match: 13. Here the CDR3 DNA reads TGTGCCAGCGGTAGAGCGGGGGCCTCGAAGGAGACCCAGTACTTC. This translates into CASGRAGASKETQYF.

This chain's CDR3 is CASSTQDSNQPQHF. The DNA of the CDR3 is TGTGCCAGCAGTACCCAGGATAGCAATCAGCCCCAGCATTTT. V is TRBV27 and J is TRBJ1-5; D gene unclear. Trimming shortened V by 5 bases and J by 0 bases, and 8 bases separated the two germline ends. The CDR3 is made up of 14 amino acids. Germline V gives CDR1 MNHEY, CDR2 SMNVEV (reference sequence).

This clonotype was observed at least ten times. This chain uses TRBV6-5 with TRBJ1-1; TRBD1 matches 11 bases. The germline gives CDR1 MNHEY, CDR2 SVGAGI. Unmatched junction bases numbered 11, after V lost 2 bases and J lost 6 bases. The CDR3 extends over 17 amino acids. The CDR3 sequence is CASSYTRGQGASAEAFF. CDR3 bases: TGTGCCAGCAGTTACACACGTGGACAGGGGGCGAGCGCTGAAGCTTTCTTT.

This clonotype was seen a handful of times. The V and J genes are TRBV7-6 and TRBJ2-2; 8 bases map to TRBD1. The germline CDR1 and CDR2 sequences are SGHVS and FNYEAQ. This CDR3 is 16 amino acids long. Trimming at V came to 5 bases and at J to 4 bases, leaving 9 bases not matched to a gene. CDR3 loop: CASSASGTGVTGELFF. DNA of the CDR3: TGTGCCAGCAGCGCCTCCGGGACAGGAGTCACCGGGGAGCTGTTTTTT.

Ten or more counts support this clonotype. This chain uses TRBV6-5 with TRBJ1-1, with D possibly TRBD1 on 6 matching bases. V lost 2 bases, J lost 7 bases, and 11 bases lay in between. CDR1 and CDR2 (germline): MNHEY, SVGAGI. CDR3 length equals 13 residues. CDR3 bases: TGTGCCAGCAGTTACATGTTAGGGGGTGAAGCTTTCTTT. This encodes CASSYMLGGEAFF.

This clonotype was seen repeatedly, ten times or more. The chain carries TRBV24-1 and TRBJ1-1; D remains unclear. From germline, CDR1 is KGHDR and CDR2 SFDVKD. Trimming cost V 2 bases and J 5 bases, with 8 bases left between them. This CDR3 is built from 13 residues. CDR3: CATSDYGRTEAFF. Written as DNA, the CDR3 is TGTGCCACCAGTGATTATGGGAGGACTGAAGCTTTCTTT.

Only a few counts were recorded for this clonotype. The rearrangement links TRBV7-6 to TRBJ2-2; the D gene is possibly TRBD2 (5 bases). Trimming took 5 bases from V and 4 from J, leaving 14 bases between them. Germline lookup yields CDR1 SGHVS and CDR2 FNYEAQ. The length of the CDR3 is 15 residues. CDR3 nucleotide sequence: TGTGCCAGCAGCCATAGAGGGTTGTTCACCGGGGAGCTGTTTTTT. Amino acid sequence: CASSHRGLFTGELFF.

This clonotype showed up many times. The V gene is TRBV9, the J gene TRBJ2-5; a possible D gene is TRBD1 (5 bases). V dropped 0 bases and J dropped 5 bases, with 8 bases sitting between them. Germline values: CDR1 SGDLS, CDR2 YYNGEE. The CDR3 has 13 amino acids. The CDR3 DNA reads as TGTGCCAGCAGCGTAGACCCAGGGGAGACCCAGTACTTC. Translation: CASSVDPGETQYF.

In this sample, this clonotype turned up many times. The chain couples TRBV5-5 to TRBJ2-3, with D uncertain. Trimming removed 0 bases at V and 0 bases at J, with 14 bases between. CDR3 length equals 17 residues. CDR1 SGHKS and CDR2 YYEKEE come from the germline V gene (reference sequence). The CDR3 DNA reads TGTGCCAGCAGCTTGGCAGCAATTAAGATTAGCACAGATACGCAGTATTTT. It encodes CASSLAAIKISTDTQYF.

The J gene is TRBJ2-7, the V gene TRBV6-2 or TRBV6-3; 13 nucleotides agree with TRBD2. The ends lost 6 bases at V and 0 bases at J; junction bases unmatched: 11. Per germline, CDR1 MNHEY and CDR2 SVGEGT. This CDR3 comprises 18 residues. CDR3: CASSPIPGLAGISYEQYF. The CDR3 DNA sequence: TGTGCCAGCAGCCCTATACCGGGACTAGCGGGGATCTCCTACGAGCAGTACTTC.

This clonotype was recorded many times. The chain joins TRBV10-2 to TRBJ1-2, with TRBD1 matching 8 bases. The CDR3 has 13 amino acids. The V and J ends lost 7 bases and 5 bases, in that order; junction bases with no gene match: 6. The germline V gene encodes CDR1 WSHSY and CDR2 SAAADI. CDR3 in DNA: TGCGCCAGCAAACTGGGACAGGAATATGGCTACACCTTC. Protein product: CASKLGQEYGYTF.

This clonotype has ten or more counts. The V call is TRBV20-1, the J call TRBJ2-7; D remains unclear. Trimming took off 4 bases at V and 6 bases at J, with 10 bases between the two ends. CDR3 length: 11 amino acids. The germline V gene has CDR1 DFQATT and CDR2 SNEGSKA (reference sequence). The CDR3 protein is CSAILQGEQYV. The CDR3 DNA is TGCAGTGCTATACTTCAAGGCGAGCAGTACGTC.

The DNA for the CDR3 is TGTGCCAGCAGCGTAGACGGAGGGCTGGGACTCACCAGCTCCTACAATGAGCAGTTCTTC. It yields the protein CASSVDGGLGLTSSYNEQFF. The chain has TRBV9 and TRBJ2-1, with D perhaps matching TRBD2 (6 bases). The CDR3 contains 20 residues. The germline CDR1 and CDR2 sequences are SGDLS and YYNGEE. Trimming left V 0 bases short and J 0 bases short, with 22 bases between.

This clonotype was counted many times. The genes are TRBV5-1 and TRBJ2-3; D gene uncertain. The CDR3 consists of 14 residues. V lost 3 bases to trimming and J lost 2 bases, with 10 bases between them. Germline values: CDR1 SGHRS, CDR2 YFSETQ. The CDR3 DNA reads TGCGCCAGCAGCTCCAGACTCAACACAGATACGCAGTATTTT. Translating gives CASSSRLNTDTQYF.

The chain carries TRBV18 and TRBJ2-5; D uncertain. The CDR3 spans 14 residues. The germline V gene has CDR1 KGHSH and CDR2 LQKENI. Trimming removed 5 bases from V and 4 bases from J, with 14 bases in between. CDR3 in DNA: TGTGCCAGCTCAACCCTGGACGGTGGAGAGACCCAGTACTTC. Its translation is CASSTLDGGETQYF.

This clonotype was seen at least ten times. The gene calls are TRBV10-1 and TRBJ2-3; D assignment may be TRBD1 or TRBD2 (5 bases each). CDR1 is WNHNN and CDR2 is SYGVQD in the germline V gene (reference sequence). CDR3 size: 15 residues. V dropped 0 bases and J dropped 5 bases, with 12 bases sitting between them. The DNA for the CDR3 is TGCGCCAGCAGTGAGTCGGGAGTTGACAGAGATACGCAGTATTTT. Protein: CASSESGVDRDTQYF.

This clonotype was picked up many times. CDR3 in amino acids: CASSFAPHQPQHF. The CDR3, as DNA: TGTGCCAGCAGTTTTGCCCCCCATCAGCCCCAGCATTTT. The chain recombines TRBV12-3 or TRBV12-4 with TRBJ1-5; D uncertain. Trimming pared 3 bases from V and 5 bases from J, leaving 8 bases between. The CDR3 is 13 residues long.

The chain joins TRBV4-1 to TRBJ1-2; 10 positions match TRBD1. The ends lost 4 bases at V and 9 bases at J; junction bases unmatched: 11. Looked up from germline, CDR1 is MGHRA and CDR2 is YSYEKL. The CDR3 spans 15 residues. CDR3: CASSLDTGTGESYTF. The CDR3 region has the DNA TGCGCCAGCAGCCTAGACACCGGGACAGGGGAAAGCTACACCTTC.